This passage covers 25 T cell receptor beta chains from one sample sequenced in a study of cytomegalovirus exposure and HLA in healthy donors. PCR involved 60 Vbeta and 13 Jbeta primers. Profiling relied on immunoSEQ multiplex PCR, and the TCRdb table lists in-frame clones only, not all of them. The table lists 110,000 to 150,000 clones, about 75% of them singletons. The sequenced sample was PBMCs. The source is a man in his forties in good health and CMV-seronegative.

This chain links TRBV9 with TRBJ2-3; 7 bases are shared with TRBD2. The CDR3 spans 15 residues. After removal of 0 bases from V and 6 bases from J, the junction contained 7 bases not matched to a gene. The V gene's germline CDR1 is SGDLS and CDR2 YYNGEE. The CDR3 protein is CASSVEGRGLDTQYF. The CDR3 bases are TGTGCCAGCAGCGTAGAGGGGCGGGGGTTGGATACGCAGTATTTT.

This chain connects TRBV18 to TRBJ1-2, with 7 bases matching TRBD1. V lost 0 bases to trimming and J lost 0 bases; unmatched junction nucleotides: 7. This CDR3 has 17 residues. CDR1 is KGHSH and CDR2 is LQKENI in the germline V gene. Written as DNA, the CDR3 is TGTGCCAGCTCACCACCCGGGACAGCGGATGCTAACTATGGCTACACCTTC. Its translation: CASSPPGTADANYGYTF. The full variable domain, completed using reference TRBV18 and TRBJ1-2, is NAGVMQNPRHLVRRRGQEARLRCSPMKGHSHVYWYRQLPEEGLKFMVYLQKENIIDESGMPKERFSAEFPKEGPSILRIQQVVRGDSAAYFCASSPPGTADANYGYTFGSGTRLTVV.

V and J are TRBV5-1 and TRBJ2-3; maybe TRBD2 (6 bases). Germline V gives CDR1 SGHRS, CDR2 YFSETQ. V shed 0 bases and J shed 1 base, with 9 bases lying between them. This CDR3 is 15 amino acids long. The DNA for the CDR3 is TGCGCCAGCAGCTTGGTTGAGCGGGGCACAGATACGCAGTATTTT. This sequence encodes CASSLVERGTDTQYF.

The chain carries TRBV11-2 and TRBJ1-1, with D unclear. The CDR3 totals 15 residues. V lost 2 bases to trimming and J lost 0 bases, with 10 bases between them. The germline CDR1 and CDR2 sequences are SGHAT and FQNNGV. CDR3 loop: CASSLQHLMNTEAFF. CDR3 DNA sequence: TGTGCCAGCAGCTTACAACACCTCATGAACACTGAAGCTTTCTTT.

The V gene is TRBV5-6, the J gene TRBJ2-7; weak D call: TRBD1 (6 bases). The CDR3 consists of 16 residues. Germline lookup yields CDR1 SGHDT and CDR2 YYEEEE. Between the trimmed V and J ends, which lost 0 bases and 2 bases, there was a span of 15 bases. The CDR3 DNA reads TGTGCCAGCAGCTTGGCCCGTGGCAGGGGAACCTACGAGCAGTACTTC. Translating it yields CASSLARGRGTYEQYF.

CDR3 in amino acids: CAISEESPEYVEQFF. CDR3 nucleotide sequence: TGTGCCATCAGTGAGGAGTCTCCCGAGTATGTGGAGCAGTTCTTC. This chain links TRBV10-3 with TRBJ2-1, with unresolved D. V lost 2 bases, J lost 10 bases, and 18 bases lay in between. This CDR3 has 15 residues. CDR1 ENHRY and CDR2 SYGVKD come from the germline V gene.

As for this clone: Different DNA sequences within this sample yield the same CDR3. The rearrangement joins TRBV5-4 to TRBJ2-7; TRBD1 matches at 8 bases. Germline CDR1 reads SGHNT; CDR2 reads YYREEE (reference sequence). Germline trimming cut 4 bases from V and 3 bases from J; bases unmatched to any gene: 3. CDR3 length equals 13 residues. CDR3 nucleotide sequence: TGTGCCAGCAGCCCGGACAGGGTCTACGAGCAGTACTTC. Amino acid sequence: CASSPDRVYEQYF.

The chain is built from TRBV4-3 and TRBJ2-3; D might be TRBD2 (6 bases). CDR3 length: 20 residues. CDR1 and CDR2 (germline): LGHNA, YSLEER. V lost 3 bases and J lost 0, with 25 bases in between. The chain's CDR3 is CASSHLPGDLGRGSTDTQYF. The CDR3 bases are TGCGCCAGCAGCCACCTCCCGGGGGACTTAGGACGCGGGAGCACAGATACGCAGTATTTT.

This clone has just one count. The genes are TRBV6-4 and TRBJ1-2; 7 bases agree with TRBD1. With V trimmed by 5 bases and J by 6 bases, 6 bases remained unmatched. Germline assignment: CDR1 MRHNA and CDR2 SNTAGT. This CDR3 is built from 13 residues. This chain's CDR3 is CASSQGQFDGYTF. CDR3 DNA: TGTGCCAGCAGTCAGGGACAGTTTGATGGCTACACCTTC.

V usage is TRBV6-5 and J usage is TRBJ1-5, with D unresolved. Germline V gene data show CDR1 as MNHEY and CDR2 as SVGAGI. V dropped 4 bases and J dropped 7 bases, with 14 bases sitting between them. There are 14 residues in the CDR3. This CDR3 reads CASSSGPGRQPQHF. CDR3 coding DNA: TGTGCCAGCAGTTCCGGTCCTGGGAGACAGCCCCAGCATTTT.

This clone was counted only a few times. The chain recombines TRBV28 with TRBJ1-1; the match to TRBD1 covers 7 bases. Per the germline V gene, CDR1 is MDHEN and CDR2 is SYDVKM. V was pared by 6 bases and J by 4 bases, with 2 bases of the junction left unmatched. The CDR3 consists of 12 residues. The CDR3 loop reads CASRQGPTEAFF. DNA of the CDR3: TGTGCCAGCAGACAGGGGCCCACTGAAGCTTTCTTT.

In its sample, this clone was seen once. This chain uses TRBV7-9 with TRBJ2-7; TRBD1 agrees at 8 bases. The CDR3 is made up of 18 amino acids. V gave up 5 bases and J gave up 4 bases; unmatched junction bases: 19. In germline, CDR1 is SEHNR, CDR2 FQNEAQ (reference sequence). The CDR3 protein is CASSLGQGGSKGLYEQYF. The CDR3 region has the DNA TGTGCCAGCAGCCTCGGACAGGGTGGGTCAAAAGGTTTATACGAGCAGTACTTC.

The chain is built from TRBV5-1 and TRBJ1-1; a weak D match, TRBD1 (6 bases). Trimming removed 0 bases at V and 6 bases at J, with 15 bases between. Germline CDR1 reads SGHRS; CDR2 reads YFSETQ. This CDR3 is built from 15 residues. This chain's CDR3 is CASSLVPGVVAEAFF. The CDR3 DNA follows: TGCGCCAGCAGCTTGGTTCCAGGGGTCGTCGCTGAAGCTTTCTTT. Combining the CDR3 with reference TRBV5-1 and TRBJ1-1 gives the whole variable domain KAGVTQTPRYLIKTRGQQVTLSCSPISGHRSVSWYQQTPGQGLQFLFEYFSETQRNKGNFPGRFSGRQFSNSRSEMNVSTLELGDSALYLCASSLVPGVVAEAFFGQGTRLTVV.

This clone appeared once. Here the CDR3 reads CATSRDLSSGGPAAYEQYF. The CDR3 DNA reads as TGTGCCACCAGCAGAGATCTTAGTAGCGGGGGGCCTGCCGCCTACGAGCAGTACTTC. The rearrangement links TRBV15 to TRBJ2-7; TRBD2 aligns across 10 bases. This CDR3 has 19 amino acids. The J segment lost 2 bases and the V segment lost 0 bases, leaving 13 bases of the junction unmatched. CDR1 and CDR2 (germline): LNHNV, YYDKDF (reference sequence).

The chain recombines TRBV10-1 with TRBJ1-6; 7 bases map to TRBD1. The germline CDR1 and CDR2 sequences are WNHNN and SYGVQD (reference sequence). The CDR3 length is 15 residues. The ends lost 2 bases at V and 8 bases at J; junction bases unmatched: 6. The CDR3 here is CASSETQGPDSPLHF. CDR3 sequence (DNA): TGCGCCAGCAGTGAGACACAGGGGCCGGATTCACCCCTCCACTTT.

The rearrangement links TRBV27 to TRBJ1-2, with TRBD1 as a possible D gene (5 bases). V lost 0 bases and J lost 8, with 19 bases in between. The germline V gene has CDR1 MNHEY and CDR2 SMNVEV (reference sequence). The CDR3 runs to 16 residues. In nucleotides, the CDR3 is TGTGCCAGCAGTTTATCGCTAACCAGGGCCCTCAGCGGCTACACCTTC. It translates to CASSLSLTRALSGYTF.

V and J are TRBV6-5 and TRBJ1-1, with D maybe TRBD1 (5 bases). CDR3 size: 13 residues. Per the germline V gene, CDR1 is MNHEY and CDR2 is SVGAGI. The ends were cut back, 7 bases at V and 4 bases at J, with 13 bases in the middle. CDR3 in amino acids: CASKRGWSTEAFF. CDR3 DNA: TGTGCCAGCAAGCGGGGCTGGAGCACTGAAGCTTTCTTT.

CDR3 loop: CASSLRQGVYEQYF. The CDR3 region has the DNA TGCGCCAGCAGCTTAAGACAGGGGGTGTACGAGCAGTACTTC. The chain is built from TRBV5-1 and TRBJ2-7, with 9 bases matching TRBD1. Trimming at V came to 2 bases and at J to 4 bases, leaving 4 bases not matched to a gene. The CDR3 is made up of 14 amino acids. The germline CDR1 and CDR2 sequences are SGHRS and YFSETQ.

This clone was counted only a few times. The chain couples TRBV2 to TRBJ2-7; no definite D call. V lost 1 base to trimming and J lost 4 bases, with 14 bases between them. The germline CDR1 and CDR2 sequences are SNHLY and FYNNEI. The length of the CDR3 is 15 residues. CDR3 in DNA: TGTGCCAGCAGTGAAGGGAGACCTCCTTTATACGAGCAGTACTTC. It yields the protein CASSEGRPPLYEQYF.

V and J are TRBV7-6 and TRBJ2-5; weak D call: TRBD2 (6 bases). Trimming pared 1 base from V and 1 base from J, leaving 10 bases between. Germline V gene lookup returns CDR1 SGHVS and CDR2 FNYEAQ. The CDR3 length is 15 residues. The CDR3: CASSLVPGVQETQYF. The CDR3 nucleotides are TGTGCCAGCAGCTTAGTACCGGGGGTCCAAGAGACCCAGTACTTC.

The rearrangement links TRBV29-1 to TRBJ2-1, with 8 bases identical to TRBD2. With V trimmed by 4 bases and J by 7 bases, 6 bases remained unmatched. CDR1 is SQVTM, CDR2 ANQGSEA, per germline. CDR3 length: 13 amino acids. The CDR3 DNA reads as TGCAGCGTTGCGGGGGGGCCTTGGAATGAGCAGTTCTTC. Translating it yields CSVAGGPWNEQFF.

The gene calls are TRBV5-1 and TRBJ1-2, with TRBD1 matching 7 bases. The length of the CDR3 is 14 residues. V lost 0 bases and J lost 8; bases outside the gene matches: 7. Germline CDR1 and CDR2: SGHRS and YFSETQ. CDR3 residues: CASSLGDRGGGYTF. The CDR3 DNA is TGCGCCAGCAGCTTGGGGGACAGAGGAGGAGGCTACACCTTC.

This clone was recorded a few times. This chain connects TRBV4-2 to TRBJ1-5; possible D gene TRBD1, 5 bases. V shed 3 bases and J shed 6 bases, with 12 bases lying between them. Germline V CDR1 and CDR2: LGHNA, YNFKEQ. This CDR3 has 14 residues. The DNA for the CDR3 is TGTGCCAGCAGCCAGGCAGGGAATCTTCAGCCCCAGCATTTT. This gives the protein CASSQAGNLQPQHF.

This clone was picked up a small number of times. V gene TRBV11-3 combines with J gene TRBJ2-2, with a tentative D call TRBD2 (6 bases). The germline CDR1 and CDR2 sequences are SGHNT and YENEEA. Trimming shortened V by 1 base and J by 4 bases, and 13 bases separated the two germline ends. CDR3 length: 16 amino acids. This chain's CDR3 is CASSLGARGGTGELFF. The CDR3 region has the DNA TGTGCCAGCAGCTTAGGGGCGAGGGGAGGCACCGGGGAGCTGTTTTTT.

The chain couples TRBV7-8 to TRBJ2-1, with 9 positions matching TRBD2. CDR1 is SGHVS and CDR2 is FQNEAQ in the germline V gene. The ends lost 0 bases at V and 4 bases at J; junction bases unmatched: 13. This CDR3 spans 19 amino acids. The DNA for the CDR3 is TGTGCCAGCAGCTTAGCGCCTAGCGGGGCCGCGAAGTGGTACAATGAGCAGTTCTTC. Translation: CASSLAPSGAAKWYNEQFF.